A selection of T cell receptor beta chains follows, all from one sample in a study of cytomegalovirus exposure and HLA in healthy donors. Sequencing used immunoSEQ multiplex PCR; TCRdb keeps in-frame clones, though not all of them. The sample has more than 85,000 clones, approximately 82% seen once. The sample consisted of PBMCs. The receptors originated from a woman aged 18-29 years in good health and CMV-seronegative. Both conserved end residues are part of each CDR3. The order of the fields is D gene, J gene, clone size, V gene, CDR3 DNA, CDR3 protein. D genes are given only for firm matches. Rows give clone size only sometimes, using once, few, many, or a class for an expanded clone.

NA | TRBJ2-1 | NA | TRBV9 | TGTGCCAGCAGCGGGGACGGACAGTTTGGAGCCGTTCAGTTCTTC | CASSGDGQFGAVQFF
NA | TRBJ2-4 | NA | TRBV2 | TGTGCCAGCAGTGAGGGCAGCCAAAACATTCAGTACTTC | CASSEGSQNIQYF
NA | TRBJ2-7 | NA | TRBV28 | TGTGCCAGCAGGCAGGGGTACGAGCAGTACTTC | CASRQGYEQYF
NA | TRBJ2-4 | NA | TRBV7-2 | TGTGCCAGCAGCTTAGTCCCTCACGACTTTGCCTTAGCCAAAAACATTCAGTACTTC | CASSLVPHDFALAKNIQYF
TRBD1 | TRBJ1-5 | NA | TRBV29-1 | TGCAGCGTTTGGGACAGGGCTGATCAGCCCCAGCATTTT | CSVWDRADQPQHF
TRBD1 | TRBJ2-7 | NA | TRBV19 | TGTGCCAGTAGCCGTACGAGTAGGGGGCGGTCCTACGAGCAGTACTTC | CASSRTSRGRSYEQYF
TRBD1 | TRBJ1-1 | NA | TRBV11-1 | TGTGCCAGCAGCTTAGATCGGAGGGGGCTAAGCACTGAAGCTTTCTTT | CASSLDRRGLSTEAFF
NA | TRBJ1-5 | NA | TRBV11-2 | TGTGCCAGCAGCTTAGGTGGGGAGGGCAATCAGCCCCAGCATTTT | CASSLGGEGNQPQHF
TRBD2 | TRBJ2-1 | NA | TRBV4-3 | TGCGCCAGCAGCCAAGATCGTGGGGGAGGGTCCTACAATGAGCAGTTCTTC | CASSQDRGGGSYNEQFF
TRBD1 | TRBJ1-1 | NA | TRBV5-6 | TGTGCCAGCAGCCCGACAGGGGCGGGCACTGAAGCTTTCTTT | CASSPTGAGTEAFF
TRBD1 | TRBJ2-7 | NA | TRBV19 | TGTGCCAGTAGCCGGGACAGGGGGCCTTACGAGCAGTACTTC | CASSRDRGPYEQYF
NA | TRBJ2-3 | NA | TRBV19 | TGTGCCAGTCGACCGGGACACCACACAGATACGCAGTATTTT | CASRPGHHTDTQYF
NA | TRBJ2-1 | NA | TRBV6-9 | TGTGCCAGCAGGGACTCGACAGGTGGGGACAATGAGCAGTTCTTC | CASRDSTGGDNEQFF
NA | TRBJ2-7 | few | TRBV27 | TGTGCCAGCAGTAAGACGGGAAGGGTAAGCTACGAGCAGTACTTC | CASSKTGRVSYEQYF
NA | TRBJ2-1 | NA | TRBV5-6 | TGTGCCAGCAGCTGGACCGAGGGTGAGCAGTTCTTC | CASSWTEGEQFF
NA | TRBJ1-2 | NA | TRBV18 | TGTGCCAGCTCAGCCGTGGACGAGGGCGGCTATGGCTACACCTTC | CASSAVDEGGYGYTF
TRBD2 | TRBJ2-1 | NA | TRBV19 | TGTGCCAGTAGGGCGGGGGGGGACAATGAGCAGTTCTTC | CASRAGGDNEQFF
NA | TRBJ2-7 | few | TRBV5-1 | TGCGCCAGCAGCTTGGTGGGCAGATCCTACGAGCAGTACTTC | CASSLVGRSYEQYF
TRBD2 | TRBJ2-1 | NA | TRBV6-4 | TGTGCCAGCAGCAGACTAGCGGGGGGCAATGAGCAGTTCTTC | CASSRLAGGNEQFF
NA | TRBJ2-1 | NA | TRBV4-3 | TGCGCCAGCAGCCAAGAGACAGCAGGCGAACCCTACAATGAGCAGTTCTTC | CASSQETAGEPYNEQFF
TRBD1 | TRBJ1-2 | NA | TRBV28 | TGTGCCAGCACCTTCGACAGGGGGCTTTTTGGCTACACCTTC | CASTFDRGLFGYTF
NA | TRBJ1-1 | once | TRBV28 | TGTGCCAGCAGTTTAATAAACGTAGGGGGTTCCACTGAAGCTTTCTTT | CASSLINVGGSTEAFF
NA | TRBJ2-3 | NA | TRBV6-5 | TGTGCCAGCAGTTACCTCCCCCTCACAGATACGCAGTATTTT | CASSYLPLTDTQYF
TRBD1 | TRBJ1-5 | NA | TRBV7-2 | TGTGCCAGCAGCCTGGACAGGGAGCAGAGTCAGCCCCAGCATTTT | CASSLDREQSQPQHF
TRBD1 | TRBJ2-5 | NA | TRBV7-2 | TGTGCCAGCAGCTTAACTTGGGACAGTGTAGGAGAGACCCAGTACTTC | CASSLTWDSVGETQYF
NA | TRBJ1-1 | NA | TRBV5-5 | TGTGCCAGCAGCTTGTGGGGGCTTGGCACTGAAGCTTTCTTT | CASSLWGLGTEAFF
NA | TRBJ1-2 | NA | TRBV20-1 | TGCAGTGCTGGGGGGGACTATGGCTACACCTTC | CSAGGDYGYTF
NA | TRBJ2-2 | NA | TRBV11-2 | TGTGCCAGCAGCTTAGTCCTGGGCTGGACCGGGGAGCTGTTTTTT | CASSLVLGWTGELFF
NA | TRBJ2-1 | NA | TRBV5-6 | TGTGCCAGCAGCCCGCGGGACTCTAAACCCAATGAGCAGTTCTTC | CASSPRDSKPNEQFF
NA | TRBJ2-7 | few | TRBV5-6 | TGTGCCAGCAGCGAGACCGGGACTCCGTTCTCCTACGAGCAGTACTTC | CASSETGTPFSYEQYF
NA | TRBJ2-7 | NA | TRBV7-3 | TGTGCCAGTAGCCAGTTTTGGGGCTCGGAGCAGTACTTC | CASSQFWGSEQYF
TRBD1 | TRBJ2-2 | NA | TRBV13 | TGTGCCAGCAGCGGGACAGGGGGACCGGGGGGGTCGAACACCGGGGAGCTGTTTTTT | CASSGTGGPGGSNTGELFF
TRBD2 | TRBJ2-7 | NA | TRBV6-6 | TGTGCCAGCACGGCGGGAGGGCCCTACGAGCAGTACTTC | CASTAGGPYEQYF
NA | TRBJ1-1 | once | TRBV9 | TGTGCCGGCAGCGTAGAGGGGGGCCCACCGGGAGGAGGTGAAGCTTTCTTT | CAGSVEGGPPGGGEAFF
NA | TRBJ2-3 | NA | TRBV21-1 | TGTGCCAGCAGCAAATTCGGGGGAACAGGGGGGGGAAGGGACACAGATACGCAGTATTTT | CASSKFGGTGGGRDTDTQYF
NA | TRBJ2-2 | NA | TRBV27 | TGTGCCAGCAGGGACTCCTACACCGGGGAGCTGTTTTTT | CASRDSYTGELFF
NA | TRBJ2-1 | NA | TRBV4-3 | TGCGCCAGCAGCCAAGATTGGCAAAGACCGGGACTCTACAATGAGCAGTTCTTC | CASSQDWQRPGLYNEQFF
NA | TRBJ2-7 | NA | TRBV5-1 | TGCGTCAGCAGCTTGAACTACTACGAGCAGTACTTC | CVSSLNYYEQYF
TRBD1 | TRBJ1-2 | NA | TRBV5-4 | TGTGCCAGCAGCAAGACAGGGGGCGCGTATGGCTACACCTTC | CASSKTGGAYGYTF
NA | TRBJ2-7 | NA | TRBV30 | TGTGCCTGGAGCGCCTCTCAGGGTTATGAGCAGTACTTC | CAWSASQGYEQYF
NA | TRBJ2-3 | NA | TRBV29-1 | TGCAGCGTCGGAAGAGTGGGCACAGGTACGCAGTATTTT | CSVGRVGTGTQYF
TRBD1 | TRBJ2-7 | NA | TRBV28 | TGTGCCAGCAGCCGACTCAGACAGGGGGCTTACGAGCAGTACTTC | CASSRLRQGAYEQYF
NA | TRBJ2-1 | NA | TRBV7-3 | TGTGCCAGCAGCTTAGACAACTCCTACAATGAGCAGTTCTTC | CASSLDNSYNEQFF
NA | TRBJ1-2 | NA | TRBV5-4 | TGTGCCAGCAGCTTGGGCGGGGGCGGTTTTGGTGGCTACACCTTC | CASSLGGGGFGGYTF
TRBD1 | TRBJ1-1 | NA | TRBV19 | TGTGCCAGTAGGAGACAGGGGGGGGATCGGAACACTGAAGCTTTCTTT | CASRRQGGDRNTEAFF
NA | TRBJ1-2 | NA | TRBV2 | TGTGCCAGCAGTGATCCCCGTCGGGGACACGTTGATGGCTACACCTTC | CASSDPRRGHVDGYTF
TRBD1 | TRBJ2-5 | once | TRBV29-1 | TGCAGCGTCCAAGAGACAGGGCGGGAGACCCAGTACTTC | CSVQETGRETQYF
TRBD1 | TRBJ1-5 | NA | TRBV5-1 | TGCGCCAGCAGCGCACATCCGGACAGGCCCAATCAGCCCCAGCATTTT | CASSAHPDRPNQPQHF
TRBD1 | TRBJ2-1 | NA | TRBV6-5 | TGTGCCAGCAGCTCCCAGGACAGGGCGGTGAGTGAGCAGTTCTTC | CASSSQDRAVSEQFF
NA | TRBJ2-2 | NA | TRBV5-1 | TGCGCCAGCAGCGCAACAGGCGGGAACACCGGGGAGCTGTTTTTT | CASSATGGNTGELFF
NA | TRBJ2-7 | NA | TRBV7-8 | TGTGCCAGCAGCTTGGGCTTGAGAACCTCCTACGAGCAGTACTTC | CASSLGLRTSYEQYF
NA | TRBJ2-1 | NA | TRBV9 | TGTGCCAGCAGCGCCTATAAGCAAAACTCCTACAATGAGCAGTTCTTC | CASSAYKQNSYNEQFF
TRBD2 | TRBJ2-7 | NA | TRBV5-1 | TGCGCCAGCAGCCCGGGACTAGCGGGAGGGTACGAGCAGTACTTC | CASSPGLAGGYEQYF
NA | TRBJ1-1 | NA | TRBV2 | TGTGCCAGCGAAACTCCTACCGCGAACACTGAAGCTTTCTTT | CASETPTANTEAFF
TRBD2 | TRBJ2-1 | NA | TRBV7-9 | TGTGCCAGCAGGGCGGGAGGAGACAATGAGCAGTTCTTC | CASRAGGDNEQFF